The next 2 T cell receptor beta chains were all read from a single sample in a study of CD8+ T cells in alopecia areata. Treatment in this sample: oral pan-JAK inhibitor, 5-10 mg twice daily. Sequencing relied on a cDNA template that was reverse transcribed from extracted RNA. The table came from immunoSEQ multiplex PCR; TCRdb's copy has only in-frame clones and leaves some out. The sample has roughly 110,000 clones, roughly 84% seen once. The sequences come from CD8+ T cells sorted from blood, collected at week 24, from a patient treated with tofacitinib. The receptors shown here come from a human donor with alopecia areata.

The chain couples TRBV11-2 to TRBJ1-5; no clear D gene. The germline gives CDR1 SGHAT, CDR2 FQNNGV. The CDR3 is 13 residues long. With 5 bases removed from V and 5 bases from J, the gap between germline ends came to 10 bases. CDR3 in DNA: TGTGCCAGCAGCCTGCGAGCGGATCAGCCCCAGCATTTT. Translation: CASSLRADQPQHF.

V and J are TRBV6-6 and TRBJ2-7, with D possibly matching TRBD2 (6 bases). Per the germline V gene, CDR1 is MNHNY and CDR2 is SVGAGI (reference sequence). The CDR3 spans 16 residues. Trimming took off 5 bases at V and 0 bases at J, with 17 bases between the two ends. The CDR3 DNA is TGTGCCAGCAGTGGGAGGACAAGGCCGAGCTCCTACGAGCAGTACTTC. This codes for CASSGRTRPSSYEQYF.